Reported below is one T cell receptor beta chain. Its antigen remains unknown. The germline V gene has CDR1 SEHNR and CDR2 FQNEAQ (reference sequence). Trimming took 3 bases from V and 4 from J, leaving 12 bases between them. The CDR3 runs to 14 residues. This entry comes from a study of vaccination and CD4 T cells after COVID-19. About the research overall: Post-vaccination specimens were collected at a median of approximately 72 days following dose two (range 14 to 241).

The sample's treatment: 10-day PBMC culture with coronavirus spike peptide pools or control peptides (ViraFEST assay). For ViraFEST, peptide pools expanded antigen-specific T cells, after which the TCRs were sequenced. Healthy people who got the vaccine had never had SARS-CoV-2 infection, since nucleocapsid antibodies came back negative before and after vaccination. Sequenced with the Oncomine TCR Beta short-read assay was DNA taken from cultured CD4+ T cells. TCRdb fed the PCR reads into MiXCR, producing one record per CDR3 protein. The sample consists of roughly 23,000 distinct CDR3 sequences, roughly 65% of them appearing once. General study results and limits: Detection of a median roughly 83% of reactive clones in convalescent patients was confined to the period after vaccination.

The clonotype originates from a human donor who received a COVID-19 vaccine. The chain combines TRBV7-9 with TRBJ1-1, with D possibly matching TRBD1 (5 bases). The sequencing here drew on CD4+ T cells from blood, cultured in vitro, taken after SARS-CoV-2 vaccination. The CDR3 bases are TGTGCCAGCAGCTTCTTTGAGGGGCCCACTGAAGCTTTCTTT. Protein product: CASSFFEGPTEAFF.